A selection of T cell receptor beta chains follows, all from one sample in a study of T cell repertoires in cytomegalovirus infection. No antigen is known for these receptors. TCRdb analysed the reads with MiXCR anew, one entry per CDR3 protein. The sample lists around 140,000 distinct CDR3 sequences, approximately 30% seen once, with roughly 50% in the top ten. Sequences were derived from CD8+ T cells from cultured PBMCs, sampled from culture after CMV antigen stimulation. The source of these receptors is a human donor in good health (CMV status not recorded). Some clones in this sample may be carry-over from other donors' samples. CDR3s include the opening cysteine and the closing phenylalanine or tryptophan. Size tells how often a clone was seen (once, few, many) or the class of an expanded clone, and some rows leave it out.

TRBJ1-1 TRBV4-1 few CASSQGPMNTEAFF
TRBJ2-7 TRBV4-2 NA CASSLSGGGLYEQYF
TRBJ2-7 TRBV12-3/TRBV12-4 many CASSSSGQKSYEQYF
TRBJ1-1 TRBV7-3 NA CASSLSGYGNTEAFF
TRBJ2-5 TRBV2 NA CIDRDYQETQYF
TRBJ2-7 TRBV2 many CASSAGTGPYEQYF
TRBJ2-5 TRBV28 NA CASSFPTSGRQETQYF
TRBJ1-2 TRBV19 NA CASSIGTPSGYTF
TRBJ1-1 TRBV9 NA CASSESPHEQGARLNTEAFF
TRBJ2-7 TRBV19 once CASSTRLAAGEQYF
TRBJ1-2 TRBV13 few CASSAPQDPYGYTF
TRBJ2-3 TRBV7-6 few CASSSPRDPDTQYF
TRBJ2-7 TRBV4-2 few CASQWDRGYEQYF
TRBJ2-2 TRBV29-1 once CSVWGHTGELFF
TRBJ2-7 TRBV12-3/TRBV12-4 NA CASSPPDRRSYEQYF
TRBJ2-7 TRBV7-2 NA CASSSPTVEFEQYF
TRBJ2-2 TRBV24-1 few CATSGGDRDTGELFF
TRBJ2-1 TRBV24-1 many CATSLQGSHNEQFF
TRBJ2-7 TRBV7-4 NA CASSLYCSGQYF
TRBJ1-4 TRBV28 few CASSPLLADEKLFF
TRBJ2-2 TRBV28 many CASSSHILQGANTGELFF
TRBJ2-3 TRBV11-2 NA CASSETRRFDTQYF
TRBJ2-6 TRBV7-3 few CASSRDHSGANVLTF
TRBJ2-3 TRBV7-8 NA CASSLVPDTQYF
TRBJ2-7 TRBV14 few CASGASYEQYF
TRBJ1-1 TRBV7-6 many CASSQDSYTEAFF
TRBJ2-1 TRBV7-6 NA CASSPVVAGGLGEQFF
TRBJ1-6 TRBV2 NA CASSPLDSRSPLHF
TRBJ2-7 TRBV7-9 once CASSSTAPYKQYF
TRBJ1-2 TRBV2 NA CASPFRDVGMGYTF
TRBJ1-2 TRBV6-6 few CASSYDSLGFYGYTF
TRBJ2-3 TRBV7-9 NA CASSLADSSTDTQYF
TRBJ2-7 TRBV27 many CASSTTFPGSSYEQYF
TRBJ2-7 TRBV20-1 many CSARDWQGQALSYEQYF
TRBJ2-1 TRBV7-9 many CASSSGRTSYNEQFF
TRBJ1-6 TRBV12-3/TRBV12-4 few CASSLSGGEGNSPLHF
TRBJ2-7 TRBV6-1 NA CASSYSGGAVEQYF
TRBJ2-5 TRBV7-3 NA CAFRDQPGTQYF
TRBJ1-1 TRBV27 NA CASRDEAMNTEAFF
TRBJ1-2 TRBV28 NA CASSYSSAGYTF
TRBJ2-7 TRBV3-1 NA CASSPSQGFYEQYF
TRBJ2-6 TRBV12-3/TRBV12-4 few CATYSGANVLTF
TRBJ2-3 TRBV24-1 many CATSDTSGGSGATDTQYF
TRBJ1-3 TRBV6-5 many CASSWRGTGNTIYF
TRBJ2-2 TRBV12-3/TRBV12-4 NA CAALGRNTGELFF